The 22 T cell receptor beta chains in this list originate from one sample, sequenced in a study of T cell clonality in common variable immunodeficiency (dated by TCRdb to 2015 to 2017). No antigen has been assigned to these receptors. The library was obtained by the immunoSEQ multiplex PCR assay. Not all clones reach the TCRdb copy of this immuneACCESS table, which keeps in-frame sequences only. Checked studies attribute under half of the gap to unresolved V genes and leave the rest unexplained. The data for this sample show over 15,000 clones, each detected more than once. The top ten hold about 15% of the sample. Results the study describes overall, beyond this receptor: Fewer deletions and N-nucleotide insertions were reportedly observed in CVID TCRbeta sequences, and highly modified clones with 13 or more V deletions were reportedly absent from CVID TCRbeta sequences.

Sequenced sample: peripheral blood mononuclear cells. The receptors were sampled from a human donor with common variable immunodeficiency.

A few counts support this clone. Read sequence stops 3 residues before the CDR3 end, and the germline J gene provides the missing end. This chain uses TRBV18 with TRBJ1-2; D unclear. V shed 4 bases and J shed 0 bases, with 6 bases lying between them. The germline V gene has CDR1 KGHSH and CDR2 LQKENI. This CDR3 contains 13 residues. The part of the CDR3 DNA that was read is TGTGCCAGCTCACAGGCGGCTAACTATGGC. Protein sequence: CASSQAANYG. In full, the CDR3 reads CASSQAANYGYTF.

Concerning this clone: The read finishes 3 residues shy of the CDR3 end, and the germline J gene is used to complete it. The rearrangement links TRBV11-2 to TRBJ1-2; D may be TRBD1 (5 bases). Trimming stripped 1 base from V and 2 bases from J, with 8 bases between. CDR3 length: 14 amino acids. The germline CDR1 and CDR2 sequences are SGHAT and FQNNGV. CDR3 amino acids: CASSLGDSNYGYTF. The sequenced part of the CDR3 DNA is TGTGCCAGCAGCTTAGGGGACTCCAACTATGGC. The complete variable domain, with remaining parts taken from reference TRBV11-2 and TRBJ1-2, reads EAGVAQSPRYKIIEKRQSVAFWCNPISGHATLYWYQQILGQGPKLLIQFQNNGVVDDSQLPKDRFSAERLKGVDSTLKIQPAKLEDSAVYLCASSLGDSNYGYTFGSGTRLTVV.

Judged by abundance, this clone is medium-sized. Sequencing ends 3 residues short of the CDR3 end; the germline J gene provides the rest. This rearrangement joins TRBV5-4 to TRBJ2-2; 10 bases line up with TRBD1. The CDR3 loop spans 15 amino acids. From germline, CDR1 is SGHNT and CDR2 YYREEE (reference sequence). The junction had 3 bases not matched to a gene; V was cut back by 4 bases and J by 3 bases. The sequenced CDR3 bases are TGTGCCAGCAGCAGGGGACAGGGGCACACCGGGGAG. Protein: CASSRGQGHTGE. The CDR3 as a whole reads CASSRGQGHTGELFF.

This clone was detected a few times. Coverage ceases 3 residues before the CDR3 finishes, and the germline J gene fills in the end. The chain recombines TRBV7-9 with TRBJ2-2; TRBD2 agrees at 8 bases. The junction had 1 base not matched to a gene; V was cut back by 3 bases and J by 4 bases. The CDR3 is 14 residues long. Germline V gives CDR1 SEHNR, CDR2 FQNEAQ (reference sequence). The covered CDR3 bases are TGTGCCAGCAGCTTCGGGGGGGCCACCGGGGAG. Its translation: CASSFGGATGE. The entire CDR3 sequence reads CASSFGGATGELFF.

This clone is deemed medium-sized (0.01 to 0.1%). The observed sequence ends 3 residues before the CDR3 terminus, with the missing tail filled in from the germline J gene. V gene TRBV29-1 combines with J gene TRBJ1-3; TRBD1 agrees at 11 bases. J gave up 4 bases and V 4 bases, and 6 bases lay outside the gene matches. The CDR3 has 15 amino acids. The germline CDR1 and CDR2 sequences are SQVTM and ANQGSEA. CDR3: CSVAGDRGTGNTIYF. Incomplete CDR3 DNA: TGCAGCGTTGCCGGGGACAGGGGGACCGGAAACACC.

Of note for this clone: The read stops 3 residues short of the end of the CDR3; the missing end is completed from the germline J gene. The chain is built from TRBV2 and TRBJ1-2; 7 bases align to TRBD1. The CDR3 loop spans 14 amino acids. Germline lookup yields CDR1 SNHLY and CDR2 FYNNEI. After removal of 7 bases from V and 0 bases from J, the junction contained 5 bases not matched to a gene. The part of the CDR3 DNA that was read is TGTGCCAGCACCGGACAGGCGGCTAACTATGGC. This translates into CASTGQAANYG. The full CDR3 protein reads CASTGQAANYGYTF. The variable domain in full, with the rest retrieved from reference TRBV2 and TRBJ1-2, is EPEVTQTPSHQVTQMGQEVILRCVPISNHLYFYWYRQILGQKVEFLVSFYNNEISEKSEIFDDQFSVERPDGSNFTLKIRSTKLEDSAMYFCASTGQAANYGYTFGSGTRLTVV.

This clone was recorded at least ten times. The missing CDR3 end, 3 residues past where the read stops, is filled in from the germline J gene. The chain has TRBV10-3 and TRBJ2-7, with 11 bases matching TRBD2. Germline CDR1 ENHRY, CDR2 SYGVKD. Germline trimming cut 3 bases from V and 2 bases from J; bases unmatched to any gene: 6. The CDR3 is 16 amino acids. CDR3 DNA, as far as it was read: TGTGCCATCAGTGATTATTCTAGCGGGGGGACCTACGAG. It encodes CAISDYSSGGTYE. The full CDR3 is CAISDYSSGGTYEQYF.

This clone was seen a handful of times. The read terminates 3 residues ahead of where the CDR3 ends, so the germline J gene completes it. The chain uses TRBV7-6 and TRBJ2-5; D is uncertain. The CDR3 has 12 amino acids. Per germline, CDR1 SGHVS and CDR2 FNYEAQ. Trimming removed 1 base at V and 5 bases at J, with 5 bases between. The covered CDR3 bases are TGTGCCAGCAGCTTAGGTCTGGAGACC. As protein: CASSLGLET. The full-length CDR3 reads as CASSLGLETQYF.

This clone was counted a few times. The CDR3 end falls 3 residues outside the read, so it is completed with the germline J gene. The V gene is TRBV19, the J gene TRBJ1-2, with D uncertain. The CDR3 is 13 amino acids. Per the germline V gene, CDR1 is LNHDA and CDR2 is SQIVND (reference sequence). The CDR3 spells CASSFDPRQGYTF. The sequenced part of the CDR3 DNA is TGTGCCAGTAGTTTTGACCCCAGGCAGGGC.

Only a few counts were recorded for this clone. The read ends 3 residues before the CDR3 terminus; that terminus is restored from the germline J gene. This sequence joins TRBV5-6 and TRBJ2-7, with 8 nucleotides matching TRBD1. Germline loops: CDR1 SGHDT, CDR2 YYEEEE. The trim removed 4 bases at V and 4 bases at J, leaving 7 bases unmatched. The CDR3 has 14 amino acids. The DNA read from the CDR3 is TGTGCCAGCAGCACCGGACAGGGAATTTACGAG. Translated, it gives CASSTGQGIYE. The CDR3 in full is CASSTGQGIYEQYF.

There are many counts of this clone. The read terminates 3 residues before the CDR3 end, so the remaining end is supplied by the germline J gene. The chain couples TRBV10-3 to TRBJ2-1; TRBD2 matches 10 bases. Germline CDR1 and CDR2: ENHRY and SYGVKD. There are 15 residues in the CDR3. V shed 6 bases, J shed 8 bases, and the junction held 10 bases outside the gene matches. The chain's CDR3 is CAISASSGRAYEQFF. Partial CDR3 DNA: TGTGCCATCAGCGCTTCGAGCGGGAGGGCCTATGAG.

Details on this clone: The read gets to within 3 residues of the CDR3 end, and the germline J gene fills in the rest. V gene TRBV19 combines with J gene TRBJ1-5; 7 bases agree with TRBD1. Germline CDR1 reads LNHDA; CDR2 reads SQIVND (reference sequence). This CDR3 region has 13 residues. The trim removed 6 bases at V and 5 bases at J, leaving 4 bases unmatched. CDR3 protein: CASSRQGYQPQHF. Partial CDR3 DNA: TGTGCCAGTAGCCGACAGGGTTATCAGCCC.

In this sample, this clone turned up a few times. CDR3 sequence: CASGEGVGNTIYF. The covered CDR3 bases are TGTGCCAGCGGCGAGGGGGTTGGAAACACC. This rearrangement joins TRBV7-9 to TRBJ1-3, with a weak D call TRBD1 (6 bases). The DNA ends 3 residues before the CDR3 does, and the rest of the CDR3 is filled in from the germline J gene. CDR3 length equals 13 residues. The germline V and J ends were trimmed by 8 bases and 3 bases, with 11 bases remaining between them. From germline, CDR1 is SEHNR and CDR2 FQNEAQ (reference sequence).

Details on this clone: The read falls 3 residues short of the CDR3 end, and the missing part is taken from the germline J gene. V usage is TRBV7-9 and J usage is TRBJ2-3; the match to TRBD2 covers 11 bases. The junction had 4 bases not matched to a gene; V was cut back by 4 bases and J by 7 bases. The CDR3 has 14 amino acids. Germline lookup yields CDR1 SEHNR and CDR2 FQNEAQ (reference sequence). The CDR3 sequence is CASSSGTSGNTQYF. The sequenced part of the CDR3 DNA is TGTGCCAGCAGCTCCGGGACTAGCGGAAATACG.

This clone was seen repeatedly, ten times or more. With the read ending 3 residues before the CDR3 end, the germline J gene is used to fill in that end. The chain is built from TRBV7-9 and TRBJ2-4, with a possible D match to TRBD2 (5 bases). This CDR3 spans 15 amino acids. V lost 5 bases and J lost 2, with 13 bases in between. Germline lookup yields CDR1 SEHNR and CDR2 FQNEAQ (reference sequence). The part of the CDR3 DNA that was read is TGTGCCAGCAGCCCGAGCGGAATTCCCAAAAACATT. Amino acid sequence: CASSPSGIPKNI. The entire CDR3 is CASSPSGIPKNIQYF. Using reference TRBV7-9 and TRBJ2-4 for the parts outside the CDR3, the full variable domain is DTGVSQNPRHKITKRGQNVTFRCDPISEHNRLYWYRQTLGQGPEFLTYFQNEAQLEKSRLLSDRFSAERPKGSFSTLEIQRTEQGDSAMYLCASSPSGIPKNIQYFGAGTRLSVL.

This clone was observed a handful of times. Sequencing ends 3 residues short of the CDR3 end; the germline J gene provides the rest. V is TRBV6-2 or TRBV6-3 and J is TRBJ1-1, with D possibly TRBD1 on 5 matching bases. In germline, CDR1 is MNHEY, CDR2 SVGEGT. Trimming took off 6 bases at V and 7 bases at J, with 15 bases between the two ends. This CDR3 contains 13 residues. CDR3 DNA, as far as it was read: TGTGCCAGCAGGAACTTTGACAGCAGTGAA. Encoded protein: CASRNFDSSE. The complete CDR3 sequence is CASRNFDSSEAFF.

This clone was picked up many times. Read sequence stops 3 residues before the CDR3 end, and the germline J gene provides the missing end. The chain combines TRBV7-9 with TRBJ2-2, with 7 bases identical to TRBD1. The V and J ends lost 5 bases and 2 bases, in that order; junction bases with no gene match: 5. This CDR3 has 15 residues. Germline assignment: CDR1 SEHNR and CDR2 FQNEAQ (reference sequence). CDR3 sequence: CASSPTGLNTGELFF. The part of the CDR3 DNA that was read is TGTGCCAGCAGCCCGACAGGGTTAAACACCGGGGAG.

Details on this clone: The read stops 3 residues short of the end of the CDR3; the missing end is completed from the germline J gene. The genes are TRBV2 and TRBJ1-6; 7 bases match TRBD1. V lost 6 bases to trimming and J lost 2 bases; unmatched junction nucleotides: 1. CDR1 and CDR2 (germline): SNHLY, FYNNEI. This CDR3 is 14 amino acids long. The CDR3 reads CASSQGAYNSPLHF. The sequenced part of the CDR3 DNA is TGTGCCAGCAGCCAGGGGGCCTATAATTCACCC.

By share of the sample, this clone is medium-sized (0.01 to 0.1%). CDR3 sequence reads: CASSELGTGLHEQYF. Partial CDR3 DNA: TGTGCCAGTAGTGAACTCGGGACAGGGCTCCACGAG. The gene calls are TRBV19 and TRBJ2-7, with 9 bases that match TRBD1. The sequenced fragment ends 3 residues before the CDR3 boundary, so the rest is inferred from the germline J gene. This CDR3 is built from 15 residues. V lost 5 bases, J lost 5 bases, and 10 bases stayed unmatched. The germline CDR1 and CDR2 sequences are LNHDA and SQIVND (reference sequence).

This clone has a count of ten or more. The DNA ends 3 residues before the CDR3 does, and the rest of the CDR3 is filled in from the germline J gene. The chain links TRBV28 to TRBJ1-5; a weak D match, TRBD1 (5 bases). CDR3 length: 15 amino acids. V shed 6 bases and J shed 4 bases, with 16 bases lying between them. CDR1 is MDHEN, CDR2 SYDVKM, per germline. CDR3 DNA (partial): TGTGCCAGCAGCTTGGATCAGGGTAAGAATCAGCCC. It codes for CASSLDQGKNQP. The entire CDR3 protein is CASSLDQGKNQPQHF.

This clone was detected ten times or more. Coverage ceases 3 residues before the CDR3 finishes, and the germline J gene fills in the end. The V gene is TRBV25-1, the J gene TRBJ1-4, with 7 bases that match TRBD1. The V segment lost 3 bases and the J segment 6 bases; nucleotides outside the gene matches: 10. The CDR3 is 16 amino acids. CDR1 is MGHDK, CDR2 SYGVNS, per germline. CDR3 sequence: CASSDPRQGPDEKLFF. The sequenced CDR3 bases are TGTGCCAGCAGTGACCCAAGACAGGGTCCCGATGAAAAA.

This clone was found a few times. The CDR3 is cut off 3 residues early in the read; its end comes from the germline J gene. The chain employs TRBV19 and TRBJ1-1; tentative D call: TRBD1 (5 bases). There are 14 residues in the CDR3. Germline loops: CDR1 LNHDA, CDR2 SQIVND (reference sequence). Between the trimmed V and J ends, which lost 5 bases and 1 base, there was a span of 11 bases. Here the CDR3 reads CASSPGHGNTEAFF. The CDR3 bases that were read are TGTGCCAGTAGTCCTGGACATGGGAACACTGAA.